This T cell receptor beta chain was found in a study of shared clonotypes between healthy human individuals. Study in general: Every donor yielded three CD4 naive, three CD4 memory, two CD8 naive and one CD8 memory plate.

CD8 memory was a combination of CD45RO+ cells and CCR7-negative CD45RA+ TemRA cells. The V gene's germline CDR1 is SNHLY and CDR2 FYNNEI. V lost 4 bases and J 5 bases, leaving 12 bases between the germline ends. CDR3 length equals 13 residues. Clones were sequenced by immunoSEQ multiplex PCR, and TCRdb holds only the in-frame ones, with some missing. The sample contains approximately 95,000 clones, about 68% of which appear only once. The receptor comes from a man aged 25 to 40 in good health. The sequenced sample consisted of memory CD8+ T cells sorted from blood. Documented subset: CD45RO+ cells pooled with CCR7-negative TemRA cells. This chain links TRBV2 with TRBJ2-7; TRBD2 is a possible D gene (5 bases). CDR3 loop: CASSAQLGDEQYF. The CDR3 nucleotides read TGTGCCAGCAGTGCTCAGCTCGGGGACGAGCAGTACTTC.